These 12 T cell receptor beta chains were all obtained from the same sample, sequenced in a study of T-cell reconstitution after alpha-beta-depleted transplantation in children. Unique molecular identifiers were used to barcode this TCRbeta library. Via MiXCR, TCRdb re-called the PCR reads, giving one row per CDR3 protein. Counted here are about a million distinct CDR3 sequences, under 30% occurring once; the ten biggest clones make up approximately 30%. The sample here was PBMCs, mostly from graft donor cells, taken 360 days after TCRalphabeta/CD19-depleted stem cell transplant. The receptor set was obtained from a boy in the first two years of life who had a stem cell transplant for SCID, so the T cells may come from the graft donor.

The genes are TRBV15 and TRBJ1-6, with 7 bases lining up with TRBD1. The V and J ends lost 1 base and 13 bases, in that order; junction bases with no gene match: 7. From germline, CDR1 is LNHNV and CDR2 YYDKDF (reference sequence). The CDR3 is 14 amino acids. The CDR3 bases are TGTGCCACCAGCAGAGTCACCCAGGGGGACCCCCTCCACTTT. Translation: CATSRVTQGDPLHF.

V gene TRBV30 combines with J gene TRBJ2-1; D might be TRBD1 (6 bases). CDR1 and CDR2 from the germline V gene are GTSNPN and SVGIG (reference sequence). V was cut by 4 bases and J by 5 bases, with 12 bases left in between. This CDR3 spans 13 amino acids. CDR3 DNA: TGTGCCTGGACGTCAGGGGCCCACAATGAGCAGTTCTTC. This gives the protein CAWTSGAHNEQFF.

The CDR3 spells CASSDNTEAFF. CDR3 in DNA: TGTGCCAGCAGCGACAACACTGAAGCTTTCTTT. The chain is built from TRBV28 and TRBJ1-1; D is unresolved. The CDR3 contains 11 residues. The germline V and J ends were trimmed by 6 bases and 2 bases, with 4 bases remaining between them. From germline, CDR1 is MDHEN and CDR2 SYDVKM. Filled out from reference TRBV28 and TRBJ1-1, the complete variable domain reads DVKVTQSSRYLVKRTGEKVFLECVQDMDHENMFWYRQDPGLGLRLIYFSYDVKMKEKGDIPEGYSVSREKKERFSLILESASTNQTSMYLCASSDNTEAFFGQGTRLTVV.

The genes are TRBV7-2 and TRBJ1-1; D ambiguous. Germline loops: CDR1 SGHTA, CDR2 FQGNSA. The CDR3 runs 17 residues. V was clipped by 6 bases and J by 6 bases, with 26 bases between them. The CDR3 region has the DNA TGTGCCAGCAGTGTTACCCCTCGCCCAGCTCCCGACGCTGAAGCTTTCTTT. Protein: CASSVTPRPAPDAEAFF.

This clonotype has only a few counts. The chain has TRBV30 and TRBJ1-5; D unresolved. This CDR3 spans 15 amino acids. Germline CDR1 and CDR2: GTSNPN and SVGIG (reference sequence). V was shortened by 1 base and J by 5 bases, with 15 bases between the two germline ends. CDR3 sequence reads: CAWSEYGRRHQPQHF. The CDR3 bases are TGTGCCTGGAGTGAATATGGCAGAAGACATCAGCCCCAGCATTTT.

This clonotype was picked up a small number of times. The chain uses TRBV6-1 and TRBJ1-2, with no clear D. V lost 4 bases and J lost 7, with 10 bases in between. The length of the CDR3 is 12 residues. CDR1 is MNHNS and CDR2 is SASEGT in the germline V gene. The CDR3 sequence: CASSAPLGGYTF. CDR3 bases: TGTGCCAGCAGTGCCCCCCTGGGTGGCTACACCTTC.

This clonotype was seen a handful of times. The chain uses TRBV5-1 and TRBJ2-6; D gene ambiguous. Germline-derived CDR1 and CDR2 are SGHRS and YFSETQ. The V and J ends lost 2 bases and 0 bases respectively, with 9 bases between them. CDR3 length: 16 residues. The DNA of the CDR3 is TGCGCCAGCAGCTTCGGAGTTTACTCTGGGGCCAACGTCCTGACTTTC. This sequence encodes CASSFGVYSGANVLTF.

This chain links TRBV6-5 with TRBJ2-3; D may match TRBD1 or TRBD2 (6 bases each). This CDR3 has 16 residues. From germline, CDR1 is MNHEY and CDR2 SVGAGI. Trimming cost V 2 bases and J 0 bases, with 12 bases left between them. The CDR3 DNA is TGTGCCAGCAGTTACGCGGGACACGGAAGCACAGATACGCAGTATTTT. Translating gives CASSYAGHGSTDTQYF.

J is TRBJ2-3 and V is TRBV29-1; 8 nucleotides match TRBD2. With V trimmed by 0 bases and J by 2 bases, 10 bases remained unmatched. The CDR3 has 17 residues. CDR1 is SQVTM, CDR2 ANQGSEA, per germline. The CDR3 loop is CSVEEIARGAITDTQYF. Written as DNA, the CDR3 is TGCAGCGTTGAAGAAATTGCGCGGGGGGCCATCACAGATACGCAGTATTTT.

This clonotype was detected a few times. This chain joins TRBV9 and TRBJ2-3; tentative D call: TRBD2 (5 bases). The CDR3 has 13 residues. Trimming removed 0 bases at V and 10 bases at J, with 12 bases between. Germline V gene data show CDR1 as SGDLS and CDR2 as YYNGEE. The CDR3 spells CASSVGGGSSQYF. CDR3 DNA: TGTGCCAGCAGCGTAGGGGGTGGGAGCTCGCAGTATTTT.

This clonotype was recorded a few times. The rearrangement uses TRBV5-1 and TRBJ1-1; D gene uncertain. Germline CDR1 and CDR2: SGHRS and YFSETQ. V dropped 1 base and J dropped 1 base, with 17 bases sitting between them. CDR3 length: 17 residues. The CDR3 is CASSLMTWAAGNTEAFF. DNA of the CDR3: TGCGCCAGCAGCTTGATGACCTGGGCCGCAGGGAACACTGAAGCTTTCTTT.

CDR3 protein: CSVEGDNLYEQYF. Here the CDR3 DNA reads TGCAGCGTTGAAGGGGACAATCTCTACGAGCAGTACTTC. This chain connects TRBV29-1 to TRBJ2-7; weak D call: TRBD1 (6 bases). The V gene lost 1 base and the J gene lost 3 bases, with 10 bases spanning the gap. This CDR3 contains 13 residues. Germline-derived CDR1 and CDR2 are SQVTM and ANQGSEA.